These 13 T cell receptor beta chains came from one sample sequenced in a study of blood T cell repertoires in COVID-19. Here immunoSEQ multiplex PCR was the method, and the copy in TCRdb shows in-frame clones only, minus some. The data show roughly 250,000 clones, about 80% seen once. Sequencing was carried out using peripheral blood. The receptors originated from a woman of 80 years or more with acute or convalescent COVID-19.

The gene calls are TRBV4-1 and TRBJ1-6; 8 positions match TRBD1. The CDR3 totals 15 residues. Germline values: CDR1 MGHRA, CDR2 YSYEKL. The J segment lost 7 bases and the V segment lost 6 bases, leaving 8 bases of the junction unmatched. This chain's CDR3 is CASSNPDRGNSPLHF. Here the CDR3 DNA reads TGCGCCAGCAGTAATCCTGACAGGGGAAATTCACCCCTCCACTTT.

This clone was seen at least ten times. V is TRBV4-2 and J is TRBJ1-6; no clear D. Germline assignment: CDR1 LGHNA and CDR2 YNFKEQ. The CDR3 loop spans 15 amino acids. The V gene lost 2 bases and the J gene lost 7 bases, with 12 bases spanning the gap. The DNA of the CDR3 is TGTGCCAGCAGCCAATCATCGAACAGCAATTCACCCCTCCACTTT. It codes for CASSQSSNSNSPLHF.

The V gene is TRBV12-5, the J gene TRBJ1-5; no clear D. Trimming cost V 1 base and J 4 bases, with 8 bases left between them. The CDR3 has 14 amino acids. The germline V gene encodes CDR1 LGHNT and CDR2 FRNRAP. The CDR3 bases are TGTGCTAGTGGTTTGGGGGCAGGAAATCAGCCCCAGCATTTT. This sequence encodes CASGLGAGNQPQHF.

This clone has just a few counts. The chain is built from TRBV6-5 and TRBJ1-4; weak D call: TRBD1 (5 bases). Trimming removed 7 bases at V and 0 bases at J, with 12 bases between. The CDR3 runs to 15 residues. The germline V gene has CDR1 MNHEY and CDR2 SVGAGI. The CDR3 is CASTWTLATNEKLFF. DNA for the CDR3: TGTGCCAGCACTTGGACACTCGCAACTAATGAAAAACTGTTTTTT.

This clone showed up just once. The rearrangement uses TRBV30 and TRBJ2-1; 8 bases agree with TRBD2. Germline V gives CDR1 GTSNPN, CDR2 SVGIG (reference sequence). There are 15 residues in the CDR3. J gave up 2 bases and V 3 bases, and 6 bases lay outside the gene matches. Here the CDR3 reads CAWSLRGGAYNEQFF. The CDR3 region has the DNA TGTGCCTGGAGCCTTCGGGGGGGTGCCTACAATGAGCAGTTCTTC.

This sequence joins TRBV5-1 and TRBJ1-2; no reliable D call. The ends were cut back, 0 bases at V and 6 bases at J, with 9 bases in the middle. This CDR3 spans 13 amino acids. Germline values: CDR1 SGHRS, CDR2 YFSETQ. The CDR3 DNA follows: TGCGCCAGCAGCTTGGGTGGCGGGAATGGCTACACCTTC. This codes for CASSLGGGNGYTF.

The chain employs TRBV5-1 and TRBJ2-7; maybe TRBD1 (6 bases). Trimming took off 0 bases at V and 3 bases at J, with 13 bases between the two ends. The CDR3 covers 15 residues. Germline values: CDR1 SGHRS, CDR2 YFSETQ. The CDR3 region has the DNA TGCGCCAGCAGCTTGGAGGGGGACGTCTACTACGAGCAGTACTTC. Protein: CASSLEGDVYYEQYF.

This sequence joins TRBV2 and TRBJ2-3, with TRBD2 matching over 12 bases. The CDR3 contains 15 residues. CDR1 is SNHLY, CDR2 FYNNEI, per germline. The V segment lost 5 bases and the J segment 7 bases; nucleotides outside the gene matches: 7. CDR3 bases: TGTGCCAGCAGTCCCCTAGCGGGGGGGCCAAATACGCAGTATTTT. Translated, it gives CASSPLAGGPNTQYF.

This chain uses TRBV2 with TRBJ1-6, with D perhaps TRBD1 (5 bases). With 9 bases removed from V and 7 bases from J, the gap between germline ends came to 19 bases. The CDR3 totals 15 residues. Germline values: CDR1 SNHLY, CDR2 FYNNEI. CDR3 residues: CASRQVDRGNSPLHF. For the CDR3, the DNA is TGTGCCAGTCGGCAGGTTGATAGGGGAAATTCACCCCTCCACTTT.

CDR3 sequence: CASMIGGTYEQYF. CDR3 DNA: TGTGCCAGCATGATTGGGGGGACCTACGAGCAGTACTTC. The chain links TRBV7-2 to TRBJ2-7, with TRBD2 as a possible D gene (6 bases). Trimming left V 7 bases short and J 2 bases short, with 12 bases between. Germline V gene lookup returns CDR1 SGHTA and CDR2 FQGNSA. This CDR3 contains 13 residues.

The chain couples TRBV28 to TRBJ2-7, with TRBD1 matching 10 bases. The CDR3 totals 16 residues. Germline V gene data show CDR1 as MDHEN and CDR2 as SYDVKM. J gave up 1 base and V 5 bases, and 8 bases lay outside the gene matches. The CDR3, as DNA: TGTGCCAGCAGTACACCCCGGGACAGGGGATCCTACGAGCAGTACTTC. It yields the protein CASSTPRDRGSYEQYF.

The count of this clone is one. V gene TRBV18 combines with J gene TRBJ2-7; a possible D gene is TRBD1 (5 bases). V dropped 2 bases and J dropped 6 bases, with 8 bases sitting between them. CDR3 length: 12 residues. CDR1 KGHSH and CDR2 LQKENI come from the germline V gene. In nucleotides, the CDR3 is TGTGCCAGCTCACCATTGACAGCCGAGCAGTACTTC. Amino acids: CASSPLTAEQYF. The full variable domain, rest sourced from reference TRBV18 and TRBJ2-7, is NAGVMQNPRHLVRRRGQEARLRCSPMKGHSHVYWYRQLPEEGLKFMVYLQKENIIDESGMPKERFSAEFPKEGPSILRIQQVVRGDSAAYFCASSPLTAEQYFGPGTRLTVT.

This clone appeared many times. The chain is built from TRBV3-1 (or the pseudogene TRBV3-2) and TRBJ2-7, with D possibly being TRBD1 (5 bases). The V end was cut by 1 base, the J end by 0 bases, with 7 bases between. Looked up from germline, CDR1 is LGHDT and CDR2 is YNNKEL (reference sequence). The CDR3 is 14 residues long. This chain's CDR3 is CASSQGGASYEQYF. CDR3 nucleotide sequence: TGTGCCAGCAGCCAAGGTGGGGCCTCCTACGAGCAGTACTTC.